This TCR beta chain originates from a study of T-cell memory formation after mild COVID-19. The study's findings and limits: Balance between CD4 and CD8 was seen in clones contracting day 15 to 85, and a CD4+ lean was seen in later expanders. Certain responding clones were present in pre-infection memory, suggesting participation of cross-reactive memory. The second-wave clones peaking on day 37 were not confirmed as SARS-CoV-2-specific.

V shed 1 base, J shed 1 base, and the junction held 6 bases outside the gene matches. Per the germline V gene, CDR1 is SGHVS and CDR2 is FNYEAQ. CDR3 length: 17 residues. About this clonotype itself: Its antigen is not identified.

From 5'RACE with constant-segment primers came TCR alpha and TCR beta cDNA libraries that carried sample barcodes and UMIs. From the 5' RACE reads, TCRdb called clonotypes with MiXCR, one entry per CDR3 protein. Of 85,000 to 130,000 distinct CDR3 sequences in the sample, about 18% were seen once. The sequencing input was PBMCs or a T cell subset sorted from them (not recorded which). The chain combines TRBV7-6 with TRBJ2-3, with 9 nucleotides matching TRBD1. The source is an adult woman who had mild COVID-19 (a few samples of this study predate the infection). Cell type and time point are not known. As DNA, the CDR3 is TGTGCCAGCAGCTTAGATCCGGGACAGGGCGGCACAGATACGCAGTATTTT. It encodes CASSLDPGQGGTDTQYF.